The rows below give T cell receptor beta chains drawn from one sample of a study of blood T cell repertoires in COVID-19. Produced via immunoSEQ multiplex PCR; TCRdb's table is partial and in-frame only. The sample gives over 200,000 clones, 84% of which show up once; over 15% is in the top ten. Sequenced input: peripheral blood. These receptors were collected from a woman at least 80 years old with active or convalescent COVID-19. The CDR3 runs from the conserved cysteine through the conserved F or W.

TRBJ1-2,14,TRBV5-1,CATRDSPEFGGYTF
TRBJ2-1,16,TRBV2,CASSDQARSSYNEQFF
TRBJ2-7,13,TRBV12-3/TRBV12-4,CASSFQGFYEQYF
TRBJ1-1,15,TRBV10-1,CASSEKWDRATEAFF
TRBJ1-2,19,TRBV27,CASSLPRRLGQGRYYGYTF
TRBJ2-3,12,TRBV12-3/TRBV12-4,CASSSGADTQYF
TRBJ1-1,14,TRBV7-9,CASSLQGEITEAFF
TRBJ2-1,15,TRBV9,CASSVGSGINNEQFF
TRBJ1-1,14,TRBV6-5,CASRTGQENTEAFF
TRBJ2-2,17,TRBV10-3,CAISPTDRGPKTGELFF
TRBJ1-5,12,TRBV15,CATSIGDQPQHF
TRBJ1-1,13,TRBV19,CASSVRQGTEAFF
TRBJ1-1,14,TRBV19,CASSSLLPGTEAFF
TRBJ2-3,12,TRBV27,CASSPSTDTQYF
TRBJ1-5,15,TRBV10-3,CAISVGQGSNQPQHF
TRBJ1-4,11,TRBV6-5,CASRRGEKLFF
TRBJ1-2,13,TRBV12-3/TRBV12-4,CASSRTGWYGYTF
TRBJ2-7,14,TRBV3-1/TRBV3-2,CASSQGQYRVEQYF
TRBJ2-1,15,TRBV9,CASSVEGGSYNEQFF
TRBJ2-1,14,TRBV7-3,CASSSGQGGHEQFF
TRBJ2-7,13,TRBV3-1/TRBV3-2,CASSQVEVGEQYF
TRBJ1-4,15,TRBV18,CASSPPNRANEKLFF
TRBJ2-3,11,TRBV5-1,CASSLANTQYF
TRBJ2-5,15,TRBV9,CASSVGAGVRETQYF
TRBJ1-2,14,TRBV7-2,CASSLGQGEAGYTF
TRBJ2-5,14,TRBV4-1,CASSLGQGQETQYF
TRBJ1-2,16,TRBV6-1,CASSGGGASANYGYTF
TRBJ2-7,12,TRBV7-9,CASSNPSRTRYF